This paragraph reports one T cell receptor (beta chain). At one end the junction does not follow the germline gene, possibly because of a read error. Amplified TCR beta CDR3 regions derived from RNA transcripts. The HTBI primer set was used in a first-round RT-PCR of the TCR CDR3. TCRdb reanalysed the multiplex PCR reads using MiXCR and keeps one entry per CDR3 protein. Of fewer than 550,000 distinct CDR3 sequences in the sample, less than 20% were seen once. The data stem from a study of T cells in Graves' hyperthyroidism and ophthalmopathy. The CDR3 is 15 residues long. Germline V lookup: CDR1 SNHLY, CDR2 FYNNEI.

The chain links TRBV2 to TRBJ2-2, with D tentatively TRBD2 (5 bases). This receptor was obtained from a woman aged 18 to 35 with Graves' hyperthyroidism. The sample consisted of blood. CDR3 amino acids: CASSPPDTASGELFF. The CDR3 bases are TGTGCCAGCAGTCCCCCCGACACAGCCTCCGGGGAGCTGTTCTTT.